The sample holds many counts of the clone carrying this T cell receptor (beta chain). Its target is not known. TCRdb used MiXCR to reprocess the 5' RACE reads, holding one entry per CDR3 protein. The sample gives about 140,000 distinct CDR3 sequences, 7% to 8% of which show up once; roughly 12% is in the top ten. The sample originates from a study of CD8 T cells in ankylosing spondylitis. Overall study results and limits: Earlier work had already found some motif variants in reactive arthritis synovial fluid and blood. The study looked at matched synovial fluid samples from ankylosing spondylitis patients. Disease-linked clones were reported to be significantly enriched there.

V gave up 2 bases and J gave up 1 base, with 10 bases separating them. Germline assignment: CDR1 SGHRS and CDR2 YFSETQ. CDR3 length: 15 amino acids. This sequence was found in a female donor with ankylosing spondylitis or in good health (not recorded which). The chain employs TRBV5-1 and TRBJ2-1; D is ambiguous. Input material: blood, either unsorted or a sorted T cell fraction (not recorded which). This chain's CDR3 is CASSLTEASYNEQFF. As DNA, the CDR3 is TGCGCCAGCAGCTTAACAGAGGCGTCCTACAATGAGCAGTTCTTC.